The 25 T cell receptor beta chains presented below share a single source sample, sequenced in a study of T cells in Graves' hyperthyroidism and ophthalmopathy. There were TCR beta CDR3 regions amplified from RNA transcripts. A first-round RT-PCR of the TCR CDR3 used the HTBI primer set. MiXCR was run by TCRdb on the multiplex PCR reads, yielding one entry per CDR3 protein. The sample consists of hundreds of thousands of distinct CDR3 sequences, more than 30% of them appearing once. The material sequenced was blood. The source of these receptors is a man younger than 30 with Graves' hyperthyroidism.

The rearrangement uses TRBV30 and TRBJ2-2, with D possibly TRBD1 on 5 matching bases. V was trimmed by 0 bases and J by 9 bases, leaving 11 bases between them. CDR1 is GTSNPN, CDR2 SVGIG, per germline (reference sequence). CDR3 length: 13 residues. In DNA, the CDR3 is TGTGCCTGGAGTGTACAAGGGGTTCGGGAGCTGTTTTTT. This codes for CAWSVQGVRELFF.

This clonotype was observed a few times. This chain links TRBV5-1 with TRBJ1-5; D is unresolved. V dropped 1 base and J dropped 12 bases, with 20 bases sitting between them. The germline gives CDR1 SGHRS, CDR2 YFSETQ. The CDR3 totals 15 residues. This chain's CDR3 is CASSLRRPLLCHQHF. The DNA for the CDR3 is TGCGCCAGCAGCTTGCGACGGCCGTTACTGTGTCACCAGCATTTT.

This clonotype was counted ten times or more. The J gene is TRBJ1-1, the V gene TRBV15; D not certain. Trimming took 5 bases from V and 1 from J, leaving 11 bases between them. Germline values: CDR1 LNHNV, CDR2 YYDKDF (reference sequence). The CDR3 loop spans 14 amino acids. CDR3 bases: TGTGCCACCAGCTCCCGGGGAGGGAACACTGAAGCTTTCTTT. Its translation: CATSSRGGNTEAFF.

The gene calls are TRBV2 and TRBJ2-5; perhaps TRBD2 as D (6 bases). From germline, CDR1 is SNHLY and CDR2 FYNNEI. CDR3 length: 13 residues. Deletions cut 7 bases from V and 1 base from J, with 10 bases between. The CDR3 sequence is CASTRDFQETQYF. In nucleotides, the CDR3 is TGTGCCAGCACCCGGGACTTCCAAGAGACCCAGTACTTC.

This chain links TRBV15 with TRBJ1-2, with D perhaps TRBD1 (5 bases). CDR1 and CDR2 from the germline V gene are LNHNV and YYDKDF (reference sequence). This CDR3 has 14 residues. V lost 2 bases and J lost 6, with 13 bases in between. CDR3 region: CATSRLGDLDGYTF. CDR3 DNA: TGTGCCACCAGCAGATTGGGGGACCTCGATGGCTACACCTTC.

This clonotype came up a few times. The J gene is TRBJ1-1, the V gene TRBV10-2; a possible D gene is TRBD1 (5 bases). Germline CDR1 and CDR2: WSHSY and SAAADI. Trimming took 3 bases from V and 0 from J, leaving 11 bases between them. This CDR3 is built from 15 residues. Here the CDR3 DNA reads TGCGCCAGCAGTGATCCTGGGGGGATGAACACTGAAGCTTTCTTT. Encoded protein: CASSDPGGMNTEAFF.

The rearrangement joins TRBV5-1 to TRBJ1-5; D gene uncertain. Trimming cost V 7 bases and J 0 bases, with 8 bases left between them. The CDR3 is made up of 13 amino acids. Germline V CDR1 and CDR2: SGHRS, YFSETQ. The CDR3 is CASAEYSNQPQHF. CDR3 bases: TGCGCCAGCGCGGAGTATAGCAATCAGCCCCAGCATTTT. Together with reference TRBV5-1 and TRBJ1-5, the CDR3 gives the full variable domain: KAGVTQTPRYLIKTRGQQVTLSCSPISGHRSVSWYQQTPGQGLQFLFEYFSETQRNKGNFPGRFSGRQFSNSRSEMNVSTLELGDSALYLCASAEYSNQPQHFGDGTRLSIL.

This chain connects TRBV2 to TRBJ2-7; 14 bases map to TRBD2. V was clipped by 6 bases and J by 4 bases; unmatched bases: 5. The CDR3 totals 15 residues. In germline, CDR1 is SNHLY, CDR2 FYNNEI. CDR3 nucleotide sequence: TGTGCCAGCAGCCGGACTAGCGGGAGGTATTACGAGCAGTACTTC. Its translation: CASSRTSGRYYEQYF.

The V call is TRBV19, the J call TRBJ2-2, with D possibly matching TRBD2 (5 bases). Looked up from germline, CDR1 is LNHDA and CDR2 is SQIVND (reference sequence). V lost 6 bases, J lost 6 bases, and 11 bases lay in between. The CDR3 runs 13 residues. DNA of the CDR3: TGTGCCAGTAGCCTAGGGAGTCCCGGGGAGCTGTTTTTT. Protein sequence: CASSLGSPGELFF.

Only a few counts were recorded for this clonotype. The rearrangement uses TRBV6-6 and TRBJ1-2; 7 bases match TRBD1. Germline values: CDR1 MNHNY, CDR2 SVGAGI (reference sequence). The CDR3 extends over 13 amino acids. The ends lost 4 bases at V and 8 bases at J; junction bases unmatched: 7. As DNA, the CDR3 is TGTGCCAGCAGTTCCAGGGGGGTAGGGGGCTACACCTTC. It is translated as CASSSRGVGGYTF.

This chain links TRBV25-1 with TRBJ2-5, with TRBD2 identical over 10 bases. CDR1 and CDR2 from the germline V gene are MGHDK and SYGVNS. This CDR3 contains 19 residues. Trimming at V came to 4 bases and at J to 5 bases, leaving 19 bases not matched to a gene. In nucleotides, the CDR3 is TGTGCCAGCAGTGCTTTGGTGTGGACAGCGGGAGGGCCCGGTGAGACCCAGTACTTC. It encodes CASSALVWTAGGPGETQYF.

This clonotype was counted between two and nine times. The rearrangement uses TRBV9 and TRBJ1-2; 9 positions match TRBD1. Germline V gene sequence: CDR1 SGDLS, CDR2 YYNGEE. This CDR3 contains 13 residues. The CDR3 here is CVSRGQGTYGYTF. As DNA, the CDR3 is TGTGTTTCGCGGGGACAGGGCACCTATGGCTACACCTTC. Full variable domain (missing parts from reference TRBV9 and TRBJ1-2): DSGVTQTPKHLITATGQRVTLRCSPRSGDLSVYWYQQSLDQGLQFLIQYYNGEERAKGNILERFSAQQFPDLHSELNLSSLELGDSALYFCVSRGQGTYGYTFGSGTRLTVV.

In this sample, this clonotype turned up a few times. This rearrangement joins TRBV29-1 to TRBJ2-2, with no clear D. V was trimmed by 4 bases and J by 3 bases, leaving 9 bases between them. Germline loops: CDR1 SQVTM, CDR2 ANQGSEA. The CDR3 contains 13 residues. The CDR3 loop is CSVGSDYTGELFF. The DNA for the CDR3 is TGCAGCGTTGGCTCAGATTACACCGGGGAGCTGTTTTTT.

Ten or more counts support this clonotype. The rearrangement uses TRBV15 and TRBJ1-6, with 7 bases lining up with TRBD1. From germline, CDR1 is LNHNV and CDR2 YYDKDF (reference sequence). This CDR3 comprises 17 residues. Losses at the gene ends were 0 bases for V and 8 bases for J; bases not matched to a gene: 10. In nucleotides, the CDR3 is TGTGCCACCAGCAGAGAATCCGGGAACAGGGGTTATTCACCCCTCCACTTT. Its translation: CATSRESGNRGYSPLHF.

This clonotype was seen ten or more times. V gene TRBV15 combines with J gene TRBJ1-5; unclear D gene. Germline CDR1 and CDR2: LNHNV and YYDKDF (reference sequence). This CDR3 contains 13 residues. V lost 0 bases to trimming and J lost 2 bases, with 2 bases between them. The CDR3 DNA is TGTGCCACCAGCAGAGATGGCAATCAGCCCCAGCATTTT. Translating it yields CATSRDGNQPQHF.

This clonotype was detected a few times. The chain employs TRBV12-3 or TRBV12-4 and TRBJ1-1, with D unclear. This CDR3 contains 13 residues. V was cut by 7 bases and J by 8 bases, with 17 bases left in between. The CDR3: CASNSRWGTEAFF. The CDR3 region has the DNA TGTGCCAGCAACTCCAGATGGGGAACCGAAGCTTTCTTT.

The count of this clonotype is one. The V call is TRBV20-1, the J call TRBJ2-7; D remains ambiguous. Germline assignment: CDR1 DFQATT and CDR2 SNEGSKA (reference sequence). This CDR3 comprises 12 residues. V lost 0 bases and J 1 base, leaving 4 bases between the germline ends. CDR3 DNA sequence: TGCAGTGCTAGAGAATATTCCTACGAGCAGTACTTC. This codes for CSAREYSYEQYF.

This clonotype was seen only a few times. V usage is TRBV20-1 and J usage is TRBJ2-5; D remains unclear. The V gene's germline CDR1 is DFQATT and CDR2 SNEGSKA (reference sequence). V was shortened by 1 base and J by 2 bases, with 8 bases between the two germline ends. This CDR3 spans 13 amino acids. The CDR3 sequence is CSARAALQETQYF. DNA of the CDR3: TGCAGTGCTAGAGCGGCGCTTCAAGAGACCCAGTACTTC.

Only a few counts were recorded for this clonotype. The V gene is TRBV5-8, the J gene TRBJ2-7; 7 bases agree with TRBD1. The CDR3 loop spans 14 amino acids. Germline CDR1 is SGHTS and CDR2 is YDEGEE. Germline trimming cut 3 bases from V and 1 base from J; bases unmatched to any gene: 4. CDR3 sequence: CASSSWTGSYEQYF. In DNA form, the CDR3 reads TGTGCCAGCAGCTCGTGGACAGGATCCTACGAGCAGTACTTC.

This rearrangement joins TRBV7-2 to TRBJ2-7; no clear D gene. The CDR3 consists of 14 residues. CDR1 SGHTA and CDR2 FQGNSA come from the germline V gene. With 5 bases removed from V and 2 bases from J, the gap between germline ends came to 13 bases. The CDR3, as DNA: TGTGCCAGCAGCCCCCGACTGATCCCCTACGAGCAGTACTTC. Amino acid sequence: CASSPRLIPYEQYF.

This clonotype was seen a handful of times. The germline gene is not matched at one end of the junction; a read error may be the cause. This chain links TRBV7-3 with TRBJ1-4; TRBD1 agrees at 7 bases. There are 15 residues in the CDR3. Germline loops: CDR1 SGHTA, CDR2 FQGTGA. CDR3 region: CASSNTGTENEKLFF. The CDR3, as DNA: TGCGCCAGCAGCAACACCGGGACAGAGAATGAAAAACTGTTTTTT.

This chain uses TRBV5-6 with TRBJ2-2; D is uncertain. Germline assignment: CDR1 SGHDT and CDR2 YYEEEE. The V and J ends lost 1 base and 6 bases respectively, with 7 bases between them. CDR3 length equals 13 residues. CDR3 sequence (DNA): TGTGCCAGCAGCTTGAAGATTCCCGGGGAGCTGTTTTTT. Translating it yields CASSLKIPGELFF.

This clonotype was seen many times. The genes are TRBV29-1 and TRBJ1-5; a possible D gene is TRBD1 (5 bases). This CDR3 has 13 amino acids. V shed 4 bases and J shed 6 bases, with 13 bases lying between them. The germline CDR1 and CDR2 sequences are SQVTM and ANQGSEA. Here the CDR3 DNA reads TGCAGCGTTGGGGAGGGTCAGGGTCAGCCCCAGCATTTT. It encodes CSVGEGQGQPQHF.

The CDR3 sequence is CASSSWRNYGYTF. In nucleotides, the CDR3 is TGTGCCAGCAGCTCTTGGCGAAACTATGGCTACACCTTC. The chain carries TRBV7-9 and TRBJ1-2, with D hard to call. The V end was cut by 4 bases, the J end by 2 bases, with 8 bases between. The CDR3 has 13 amino acids. Germline V gene sequence: CDR1 SEHNR, CDR2 FQNEAQ (reference sequence).

This clonotype has a single count. Since a much larger clone is just one base distant, this may be a read error. A read error is likely, as this CDR3 ends without the conserved phenylalanine or tryptophan. This chain links TRBV10-3 with TRBJ1-5, with TRBD1 as a possible D gene (5 bases). V lost 11 bases and J lost 5, with 13 bases in between. Germline loops: CDR1 ENHRY, CDR2 SYGVKD. The length of the CDR3 is 12 residues. In nucleotides, the CDR3 is TGTGCCTCCGCGGGAGGGGATCAGCCCCAGCATTGT. This encodes CASAGGDQPQHC.